The 27 T cell receptor beta chains reported below all come from one sample, sequenced in a study of shared clonotypes between healthy human individuals. Sequenced by immunoSEQ multiplex PCR; TCRdb stores in-frame clones only, minus some. The sample holds a few million clones, 90% to 97% seen once. Sequences were obtained from naive CD4+ T cells sorted from blood. Subset meaning: CD45RA+ positively selected. These receptors came from a man between 18 and 35 years old in good health.

V and J are TRBV7-2 and TRBJ2-1, with D perhaps TRBD2 (5 bases). This CDR3 contains 17 residues. V was pared by 5 bases and J by 4 bases, with 21 bases between. Germline-derived CDR1 and CDR2 are SGHTA and FQGNSA. CDR3 in DNA: TGTGCCAGCAGCCTACAGCTAAAATCTGGCGGGTACAATGAGCAGTTCTTC. This encodes CASSLQLKSGGYNEQFF. The full variable domain, with the rest looked up from reference TRBV7-2 and TRBJ2-1, is GAGVSQSPSNKVTEKGKDVELRCDPISGHTALYWYRQSLGQGLEFLIYFQGNSAPDKSGLPSDRFSAERTGGSVSTLTIQRTQQEDSAVYLCASSLQLKSGGYNEQFFGPGTRLTVL.

The chain combines TRBV28 with TRBJ2-5, with TRBD2 as a possible D gene (5 bases). The V and J ends lost 8 bases and 4 bases respectively, with 17 bases between them. Germline lookup yields CDR1 MDHEN and CDR2 SYDVKM. This CDR3 is built from 14 residues. CDR3 bases: TGTGCCAGCTGCTACGGGGTCCGCCGAGAGACCCAGTACTTC. Translation: CASCYGVRRETQYF.

The CDR3 DNA is TGTGCCAGCAGTTACATGGGCTATAAGGGGGAGACCCAGTACTTC. Its protein is CASSYMGYKGETQYF. The J gene is TRBJ2-5, the V gene TRBV6-5, with D tentatively TRBD1 (5 bases). From germline, CDR1 is MNHEY and CDR2 SVGAGI. The CDR3 extends over 15 amino acids. V lost 2 bases, J lost 5 bases, and 15 bases lay in between.

This clone has a single count. V is TRBV30 and J is TRBJ2-2, with 11 bases lining up with TRBD1. Germline CDR1 GTSNPN, CDR2 SVGIG (reference sequence). The CDR3 is 15 residues long. V lost 8 bases and J lost 7; bases outside the gene matches: 12. DNA for the CDR3: TGTGCCAGTGGTCCCGGGACAGGGGGAATCGGGGAGCTGTTTTTT. Translated, it gives CASGPGTGGIGELFF.

The chain recombines TRBV7-6 with TRBJ1-4, with 9 bases that match TRBD1. The germline V gene has CDR1 SGHVS and CDR2 FNYEAQ. With 1 base clipped from V and 6 bases from J, the junction kept 3 bases outside the gene matches. The CDR3 spans 15 residues. The CDR3: CASSLVGQGYEKLFF. CDR3 nucleotide sequence: TGTGCCAGCAGCTTAGTCGGACAGGGGTATGAAAAACTGTTTTTT.

The chain carries TRBV11-2 and TRBJ2-1; 8 nucleotides line up with TRBD2. The CDR3 covers 15 residues. V lost 2 bases, J lost 5 bases, and 5 bases stayed unmatched. Germline V lookup: CDR1 SGHAT, CDR2 FQNNGV. The CDR3 DNA reads as TGTGCCAGCAGCTTAAGGCGGGGGGTCGACAATGAGCAGTTCTTC. Protein: CASSLRRGVDNEQFF.

The chain joins TRBV28 to TRBJ1-1; no clear D gene. The CDR3 runs to 15 residues. V gave up 7 bases and J gave up 0 bases, with 15 bases separating them. CDR1 and CDR2 (germline): MDHEN, SYDVKM. Here the CDR3 DNA reads TGTGCCAGCACCACCCCTGGAGGTATGAACACTGAAGCTTTCTTT. Protein: CASTTPGGMNTEAFF.

The chain combines TRBV6-5 with TRBJ1-1; D ambiguous. This CDR3 is built from 15 residues. V was clipped by 2 bases and J by 3 bases, with 13 bases between them. CDR1 and CDR2 (germline): MNHEY, SVGAGI. CDR3 nucleotide sequence: TGTGCCAGCAGTTACCGACGGCTCCTCTACACTGAAGCTTTCTTT. As protein: CASSYRRLLYTEAFF.

For this clone: The junction departs from germline at one end; a sequencing error may be responsible. The V gene is TRBV5-1, the J gene TRBJ1-5; no reliable D call. This CDR3 has 14 residues. CDR1 is SGHRS, CDR2 YFSETQ, per germline. CDR3 region: CASRLDVGSQPQHF. The CDR3 DNA sequence: TGCGCCAGCAGATTGGATGTGGGCAGCCAGCCCCAGCATTTT.

J is TRBJ2-5 and V is TRBV9, with TRBD1 matching over 9 bases. Germline CDR1 SGDLS, CDR2 YYNGEE. The J segment lost 5 bases and the V segment lost 3 bases, leaving 8 bases of the junction unmatched. This CDR3 spans 15 amino acids. The CDR3 spells CASSGDRGKRETQYF. For the CDR3, the DNA is TGTGCCAGCAGCGGAGACAGGGGGAAAAGGGAGACCCAGTACTTC.

CDR3 amino acids: CSVEEIQGYEQYF. The CDR3 nucleotides read TGCAGCGTTGAAGAGATACAGGGTTACGAGCAGTACTTC. The rearrangement links TRBV29-1 to TRBJ2-7, with D maybe TRBD1 (6 bases). V lost 0 bases and J 4 bases, leaving 10 bases between the germline ends. CDR3 length: 13 amino acids. CDR1 SQVTM and CDR2 ANQGSEA come from the germline V gene.

V gene TRBV4-1 combines with J gene TRBJ1-2; 7 bases are shared with TRBD1. This CDR3 has 14 amino acids. V shed 8 bases, J shed 6 bases, and the junction held 12 bases outside the gene matches. CDR1 MGHRA and CDR2 YSYEKL come from the germline V gene. Here the CDR3 reads CASAGFVRGDGYTF. The CDR3 bases are TGCGCCAGCGCCGGTTTCGTCAGGGGGGATGGCTACACCTTC.

CDR3 sequence: CASSPDLREQYF. CDR3 nucleotide sequence: TGTGCCAGCAGTCCAGACCTACGCGAGCAGTACTTC. The chain combines TRBV5-4 with TRBJ2-7, with D unclear. From germline, CDR1 is SGHNT and CDR2 YYREEE (reference sequence). The CDR3 is 12 amino acids. V was pared by 5 bases and J by 6 bases, with 12 bases between.

The chain carries TRBV5-1 and TRBJ1-1; D may be TRBD1 (6 bases). V lost 4 bases and J lost 3, with 16 bases in between. The germline CDR1 and CDR2 sequences are SGHRS and YFSETQ. The CDR3 loop spans 15 amino acids. The CDR3 DNA follows: TGCGCCAGCAGCCTACTTTCAGGGGCCCACACTGAAGCTTTCTTT. Its protein product is CASSLLSGAHTEAFF.

The CDR3 DNA sequence: TGCAGTGCTGGGACAGTCTATGGCTACACCTTC. Translation gives CSAGTVYGYTF. The chain combines TRBV20-1 with TRBJ1-2; TRBD1 matches 7 bases. The J segment lost 4 bases and the V segment lost 5 bases, leaving 1 base of the junction unmatched. This CDR3 contains 11 residues. From germline, CDR1 is DFQATT and CDR2 SNEGSKA (reference sequence).

The chain is built from TRBV9 and TRBJ1-4; D may be TRBD1 (5 bases). Germline CDR1 SGDLS, CDR2 YYNGEE. V was trimmed by 0 bases and J by 0 bases, leaving 12 bases between them. The CDR3 sequence is 17 residues long. CDR3 nucleotides: TGTGCCAGCAGCGTAGGTCGGGGGTTCCCAACTAATGAAAAACTGTTTTTT. This translates into CASSVGRGFPTNEKLFF.

This clone was counted a few times. The gene calls are TRBV11-2 and TRBJ2-7, with 8 bases lining up with TRBD1. Germline CDR1 is SGHAT and CDR2 is FQNNGV. V shed 1 base and J 1 base; nucleotides not matched to a gene: 3. The CDR3 runs to 15 residues. CDR3 in DNA: TGTGCCAGCAGCTTAGCGCGGGACAGGTCCTACGAGCAGTACTTC. It yields the protein CASSLARDRSYEQYF. Together with reference TRBV11-2 and TRBJ2-7, the CDR3 gives the full variable domain: EAGVAQSPRYKIIEKRQSVAFWCNPISGHATLYWYQQILGQGPKLLIQFQNNGVVDDSQLPKDRFSAERLKGVDSTLKIQPAKLEDSAVYLCASSLARDRSYEQYFGPGTRLTVT.

The V gene is TRBV10-3, the J gene TRBJ2-3; the D is unclear. V lost 5 bases to trimming and J lost 0 bases, with 12 bases between them. This CDR3 has 15 residues. The germline V gene has CDR1 ENHRY and CDR2 SYGVKD. The CDR3 reads CAISLGLPSTDTQYF. CDR3 in DNA: TGTGCCATCAGTCTGGGTCTTCCTAGCACAGATACGCAGTATTTT.

This rearrangement joins TRBV29-1 to TRBJ2-7; 9 bases match TRBD2. CDR3 length: 13 amino acids. The V gene end was trimmed by 5 bases and the J gene end by 4 bases; junction bases not matched to a gene: 6. Germline lookup yields CDR1 SQVTM and CDR2 ANQGSEA. The CDR3 nucleotides are TGCAGCGTTTTTCTAGCGGGACTTTACGAGCAGTACTTC. It codes for CSVFLAGLYEQYF.

The chain couples TRBV4-3 to TRBJ2-5, with TRBD2 matching over 9 bases. This CDR3 is built from 15 residues. CDR1 LGHNA and CDR2 YSLEER come from the germline V gene. The V gene end was trimmed by 3 bases and the J gene end by 1 base; junction bases not matched to a gene: 3. DNA of the CDR3: TGCGCCAGCAGCCAGACTAGCGGCCGCCAAGAGACCCAGTACTTC. Translating it yields CASSQTSGRQETQYF.

DNA for the CDR3: TGTGCCAGCGGCCCGGGACAGGGCAATCAGCCCCAGCATTTT. It translates to CASGPGQGNQPQHF. V usage is TRBV6-5 and J usage is TRBJ1-5, with 8 bases lining up with TRBD1. Germline CDR1 is MNHEY and CDR2 is SVGAGI. The CDR3 has 14 amino acids. Losses at the gene ends were 8 bases for V and 2 bases for J; bases not matched to a gene: 5.

This clone was observed a single time. The same CDR3 arises from other DNA sequences in this sample as well. The rearrangement joins TRBV6-5 to TRBJ1-1; no definite D call. Germline-derived CDR1 and CDR2 are MNHEY and SVGAGI. The CDR3 loop spans 13 amino acids. With 6 bases removed from V and 1 base from J, the gap between germline ends came to 9 bases. The CDR3 loop reads CASSRPGNTEAFF. DNA of the CDR3: TGTGCCAGCAGCCGTCCTGGGAACACTGAAGCTTTCTTT.

This sequence joins TRBV7-8 and TRBJ1-2, with 7 bases lining up with TRBD1. V lost 5 bases to trimming and J lost 8 bases; unmatched junction nucleotides: 8. Germline CDR1 reads SGHVS; CDR2 reads FQNEAQ. The CDR3 totals 13 residues. In nucleotides, the CDR3 is TGTGCCAGCAGCCGACAGGGTCCGGGAGGCTACACCTTC. Amino acid sequence: CASSRQGPGGYTF.

To note about this clone: The same CDR3 also results from other DNA sequences found in this sample. The V and J genes are TRBV28 and TRBJ1-2; D perhaps matches TRBD1 (5 bases). Germline assignment: CDR1 MDHEN and CDR2 SYDVKM. The CDR3 runs to 13 residues. With 2 bases removed from V and 3 bases from J, the gap between germline ends came to 7 bases. The CDR3 DNA follows: TGTGCCAGCAGTTTACCGGGACACTATGGCTACACCTTC. Amino acids: CASSLPGHYGYTF.

The V gene is TRBV7-6, the J gene TRBJ2-5; the D gene is possibly TRBD1 (7 bases). Germline-derived CDR1 and CDR2 are SGHVS and FNYEAQ. Trimming took off 5 bases at V and 4 bases at J, with 17 bases between the two ends. The CDR3 has 15 residues. The CDR3 coding sequence is TGTGCCAGCAGCCCTGGACGACAGGGAGGAGAGACCCAGTACTTC. Translated: CASSPGRQGGETQYF.

The chain links TRBV4-1 to TRBJ1-6; 7 bases are shared with TRBD1. Germline CDR1 reads MGHRA; CDR2 reads YSYEKL. The CDR3 is 15 amino acids. V gave up 0 bases and J gave up 6 bases; unmatched junction bases: 2. The CDR3 is CASSQDSGGNSPLHF. CDR3 bases: TGCGCCAGCAGCCAAGATTCAGGGGGTAATTCACCCCTCCACTTT.

As for this clone: Other DNA sequences in the sample encode the same CDR3. The chain recombines TRBV5-4 with TRBJ1-2; D call uncertain. With 0 bases removed from V and 1 base from J, the gap between germline ends came to 7 bases. The CDR3 is made up of 14 amino acids. In germline, CDR1 is SGHNT, CDR2 YYREEE (reference sequence). In nucleotides, the CDR3 is TGTGCCAGCAGCTTGGCCGGGAGTAACTATGGCTACACCTTC. It encodes CASSLAGSNYGYTF.